This T cell receptor beta chain was obtained from a study of shared clonotypes between healthy human individuals. Findings and caveats of the study: Represented genetic and exposure-history diversity was restricted by having few donors. With a few donors compared, around 5% of naive CD4 clonotypes were shared. Non-shared clonotypes had lower generation probabilities than those shared by all four donors. Memory subsets generally showed lower estimated richness than naive subsets.

Some clones are missing from TCRdb's copy, which holds only in-frame ones; the method was immunoSEQ multiplex PCR. There are about 1.4 million clones in the sample; around 97% occur only once, and 1% to 1.5% lies in the top ten. Per germline, CDR1 KGHSH and CDR2 LQKENI. Trimming at V came to 2 bases and at J to 2 bases, leaving 9 bases not matched to a gene. CDR3 length: 18 residues. In the case of this clone: Its matching antigen is unknown.

The gene calls are TRBV18 and TRBJ1-2, with 12 bases identical to TRBD1. The sample was naive CD4+ T cells sorted from blood. Subset indicated: CD45RA+ positively selected. The receptor comes from a man aged 25 to 45 in good health. CDR3 in DNA: TGTGCCAGCTCACCATTAGGGACAGGGGGCCCCAGCAACTATGGCTACACCTTC. Translated: CASSPLGTGGPSNYGYTF.